This T cell receptor beta chain was sequenced in a study of human T cells and chemical hapten exposure. Study-level results: Each of the donors had alopecia, so their immune responses may not resemble those of healthy people.

TCRdb called the RACE reads again in MiXCR, with one record for every CDR3 protein. The repertoire holds about 90,000 distinct CDR3 sequences, roughly 11% seen once, with more than 0.85% in the top ten. Indicated time point: patch test 3, about 24 weeks after DPC sensitization. Treatment denoted: therapeutic diphenylcyclopropenone sensitization with weekly scalp DPC. This clonotype appeared a single time. Its target is unknown. Germline V gene lookup returns CDR1 GTSNPN and CDR2 SVGIG (reference sequence). Trimming took 7 bases from V and 9 from J, leaving 18 bases between them. The CDR3 is 12 amino acids.

The specimen was whole blood, collected in connection with sensitization to the hapten diphenylcyclopropenone (DPC). The gene calls are TRBV30 and TRBJ1-1, with D tentatively TRBD1 (6 bases). The origin of this receptor is a woman in her twenties or thirties with alopecia areata. Some clones in this sample may be carry-over from other donors' samples. The CDR3 nucleotides are TGTGCCTTGAGCTACAGACAGGATCAAGCTTTCTTT. It encodes CALSYRQDQAFF.